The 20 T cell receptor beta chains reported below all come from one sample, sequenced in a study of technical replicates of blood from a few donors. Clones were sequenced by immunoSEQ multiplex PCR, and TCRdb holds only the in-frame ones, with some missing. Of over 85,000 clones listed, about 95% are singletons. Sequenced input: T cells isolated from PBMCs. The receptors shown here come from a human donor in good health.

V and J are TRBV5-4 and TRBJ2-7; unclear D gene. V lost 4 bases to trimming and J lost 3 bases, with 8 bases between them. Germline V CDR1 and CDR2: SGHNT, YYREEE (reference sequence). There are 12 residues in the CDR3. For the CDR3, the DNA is TGTGCCAGCAGCATCCTCAGCTACGAGCAGTACTTC. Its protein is CASSILSYEQYF.

The CDR3 DNA reads as TGTGCCAGCAGTGAAGATACGGTCACCGGGGAGCTGTTTTTT. Amino acid sequence: CASSEDTVTGELFF. J is TRBJ2-2 and V is TRBV2; D not certain. Germline V lookup: CDR1 SNHLY, CDR2 FYNNEI. The CDR3 is 14 amino acids. Trimming left V 1 base short and J 4 bases short, with 7 bases between.

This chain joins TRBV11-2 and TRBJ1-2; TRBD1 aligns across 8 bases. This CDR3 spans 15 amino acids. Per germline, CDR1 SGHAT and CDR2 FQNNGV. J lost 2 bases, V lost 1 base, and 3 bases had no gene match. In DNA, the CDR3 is TGTGCCAGCAGCTTAGCAGGGGGCGCAAACTATGGCTACACCTTC. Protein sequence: CASSLAGGANYGYTF.

The CDR3 here is CASSLGLASEQYF. The CDR3 nucleotides are TGTGCCAGCAGTTTAGGACTAGCGAGCGAGCAGTACTTC. The rearrangement links TRBV27 to TRBJ2-7; 9 bases map to TRBD2. V was pared by 2 bases and J by 6 bases, with 2 bases of the junction left unmatched. The CDR3 has 13 residues. CDR1 is MNHEY, CDR2 SMNVEV, per germline (reference sequence).

The CDR3 reads CASSTGGSYEQYF. The CDR3 DNA reads TGCGCCAGCAGTACAGGGGGGTCCTACGAGCAGTACTTC. The rearrangement joins TRBV10-2 to TRBJ2-7, with 8 bases that match TRBD1. From germline, CDR1 is WSHSY and CDR2 SAAADI. The trim removed 5 bases at V and 1 base at J, leaving 1 base unmatched. CDR3 length: 13 residues.

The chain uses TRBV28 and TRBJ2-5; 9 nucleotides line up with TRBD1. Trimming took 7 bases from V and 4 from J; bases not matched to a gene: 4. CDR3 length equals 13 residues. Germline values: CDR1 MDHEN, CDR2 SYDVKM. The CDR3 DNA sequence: TGTGCCAGCACCGACAGGGGGTCAGAGACCCAGTACTTC. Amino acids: CASTDRGSETQYF.

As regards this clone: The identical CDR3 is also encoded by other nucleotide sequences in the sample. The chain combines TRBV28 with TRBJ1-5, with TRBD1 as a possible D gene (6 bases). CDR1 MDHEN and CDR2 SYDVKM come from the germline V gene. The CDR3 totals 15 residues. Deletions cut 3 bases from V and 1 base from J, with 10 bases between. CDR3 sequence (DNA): TGTGCCAGCAGTTTGGGGGGGGCAAGCAATCAGCCCCAGCATTTT. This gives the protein CASSLGGASNQPQHF.

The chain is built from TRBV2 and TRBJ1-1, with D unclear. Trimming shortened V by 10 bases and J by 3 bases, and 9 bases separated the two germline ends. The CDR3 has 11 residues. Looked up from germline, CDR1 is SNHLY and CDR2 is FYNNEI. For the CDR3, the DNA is TGTGCCATGGCTAGCCACACTGAAGCTTTCTTT. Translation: CAMASHTEAFF.

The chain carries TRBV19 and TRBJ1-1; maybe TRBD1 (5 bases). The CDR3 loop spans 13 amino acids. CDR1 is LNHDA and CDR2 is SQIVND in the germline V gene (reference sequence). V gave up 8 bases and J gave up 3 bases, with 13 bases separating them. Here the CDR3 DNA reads TGTGCCAGTGGGTGGGGGACTGACACTGAAGCTTTCTTT. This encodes CASGWGTDTEAFF.

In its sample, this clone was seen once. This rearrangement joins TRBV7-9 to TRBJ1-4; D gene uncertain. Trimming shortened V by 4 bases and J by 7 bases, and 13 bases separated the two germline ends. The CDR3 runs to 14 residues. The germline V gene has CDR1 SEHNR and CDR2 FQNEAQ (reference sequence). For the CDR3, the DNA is TGTGCCAGCAGCTCCCCGACGGGTCCTGAAAAACTGTTTTTT. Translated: CASSSPTGPEKLFF.

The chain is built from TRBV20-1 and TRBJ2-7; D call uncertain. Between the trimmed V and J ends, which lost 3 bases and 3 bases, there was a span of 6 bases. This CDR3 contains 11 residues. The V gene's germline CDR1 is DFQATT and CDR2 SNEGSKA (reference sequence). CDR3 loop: CSARGYYEQYF. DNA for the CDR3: TGCAGTGCTAGGGGCTACTACGAGCAGTACTTC.

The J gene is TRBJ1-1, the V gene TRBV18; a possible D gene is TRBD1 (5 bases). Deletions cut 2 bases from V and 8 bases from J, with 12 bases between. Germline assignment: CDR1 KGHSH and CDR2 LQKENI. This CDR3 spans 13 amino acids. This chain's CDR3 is CASSPSGGTEAFF. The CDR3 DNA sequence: TGTGCCAGCTCACCAAGCGGAGGGACGGAAGCTTTCTTT.

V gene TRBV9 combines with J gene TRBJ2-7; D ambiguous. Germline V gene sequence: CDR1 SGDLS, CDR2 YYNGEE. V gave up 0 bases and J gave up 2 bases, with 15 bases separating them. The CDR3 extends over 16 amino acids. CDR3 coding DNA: TGTGCCAGCAGCGTAGGTGGTCGAACCTACCCCTACGAGCAGTACTTC. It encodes CASSVGGRTYPYEQYF.

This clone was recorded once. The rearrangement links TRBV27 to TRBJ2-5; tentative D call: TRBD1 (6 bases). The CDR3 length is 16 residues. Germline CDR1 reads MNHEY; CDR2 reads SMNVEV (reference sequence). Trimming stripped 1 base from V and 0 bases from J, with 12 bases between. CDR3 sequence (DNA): TGTGCCAGCAGTTTATTCCAGGGGTTCAACCAAGAGACCCAGTACTTC. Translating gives CASSLFQGFNQETQYF.

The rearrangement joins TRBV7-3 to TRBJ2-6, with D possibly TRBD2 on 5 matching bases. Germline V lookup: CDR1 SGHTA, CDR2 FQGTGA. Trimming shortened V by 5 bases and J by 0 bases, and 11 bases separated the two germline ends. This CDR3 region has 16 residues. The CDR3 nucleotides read TGTGCCAGCAGCCCACTAGACCGCTCTGGGGCCAACGTCCTGACTTTC. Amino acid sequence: CASSPLDRSGANVLTF.

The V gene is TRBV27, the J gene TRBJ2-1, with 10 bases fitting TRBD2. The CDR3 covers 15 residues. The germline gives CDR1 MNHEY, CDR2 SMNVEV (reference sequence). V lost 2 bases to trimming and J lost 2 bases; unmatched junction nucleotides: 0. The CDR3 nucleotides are TGTGCCAGCAGTTTAACTAGCGGGACCTACAATGAGCAGTTCTTC. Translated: CASSLTSGTYNEQFF.

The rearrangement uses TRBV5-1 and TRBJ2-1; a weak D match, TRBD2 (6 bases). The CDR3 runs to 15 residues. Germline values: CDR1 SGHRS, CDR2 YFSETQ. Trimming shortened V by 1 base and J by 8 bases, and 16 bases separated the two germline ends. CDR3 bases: TGCGCCAGCAGCTTGACGGGACTGTCTCCCCATGAGCAGTTCTTC. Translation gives CASSLTGLSPHEQFF.

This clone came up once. This CDR3 is CSGQGRGEGYTF. In DNA, the CDR3 is TGCAGCGGGCAGGGCAGGGGGGAGGGCTACACCTTC. The chain couples TRBV29-1 to TRBJ1-2, with 7 bases that match TRBD1. The V segment lost 7 bases and the J segment 8 bases; nucleotides outside the gene matches: 10. CDR1 and CDR2 (germline): SQVTM, ANQGSEA. The length of the CDR3 is 12 residues.

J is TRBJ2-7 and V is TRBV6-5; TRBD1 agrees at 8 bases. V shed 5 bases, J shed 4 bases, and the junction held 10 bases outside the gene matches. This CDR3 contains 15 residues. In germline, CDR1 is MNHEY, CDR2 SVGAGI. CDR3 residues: CASSTRRGRIYEQYF. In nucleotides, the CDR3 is TGTGCCAGCAGTACCCGCAGGGGGCGAATATACGAGCAGTACTTC.

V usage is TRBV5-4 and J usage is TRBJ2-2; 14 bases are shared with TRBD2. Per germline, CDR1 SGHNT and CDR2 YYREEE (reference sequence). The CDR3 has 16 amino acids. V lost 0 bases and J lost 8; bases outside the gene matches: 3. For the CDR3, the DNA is TGTGCCAGCAGCTTGGGGGGACTAGCGGGAGCGGGGGAGCTGTTTTTT. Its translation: CASSLGGLAGAGELFF.